The present T cell receptor beta chain was sequenced within a study of cytomegalovirus exposure and HLA in healthy donors. Profiling relied on immunoSEQ multiplex PCR, and the TCRdb table lists in-frame clones only, not all of them. In the table there are 120,000 or so clones, approximately 90% of which are singletons. V was shortened by 4 bases and J by 4 bases, with 14 bases between the two germline ends. The length of the CDR3 is 15 residues. CDR1 LNHNV and CDR2 YYDKDF come from the germline V gene (reference sequence). The sequence derives from a young woman in good health and CMV-seronegative. V is TRBV15 and J is TRBJ2-1; possibly TRBD2 for D (5 bases). Input material: PBMCs. The CDR3 protein is CATSTGLTNYNEQFF. The CDR3, as DNA: TGTGCCACCAGCACCGGACTTACCAATTACAATGAGCAGTTCTTC.